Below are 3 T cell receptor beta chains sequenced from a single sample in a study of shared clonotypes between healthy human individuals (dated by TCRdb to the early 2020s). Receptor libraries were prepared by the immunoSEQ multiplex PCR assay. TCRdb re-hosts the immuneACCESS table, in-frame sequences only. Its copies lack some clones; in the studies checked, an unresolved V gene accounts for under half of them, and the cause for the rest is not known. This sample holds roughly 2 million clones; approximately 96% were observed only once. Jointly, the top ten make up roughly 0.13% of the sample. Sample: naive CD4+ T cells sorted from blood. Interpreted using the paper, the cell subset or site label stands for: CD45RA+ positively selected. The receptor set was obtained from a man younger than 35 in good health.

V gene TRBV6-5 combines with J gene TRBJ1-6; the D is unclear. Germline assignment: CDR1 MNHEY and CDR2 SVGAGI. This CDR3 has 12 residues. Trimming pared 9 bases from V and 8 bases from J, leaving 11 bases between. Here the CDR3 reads CASTDLYSPLHF. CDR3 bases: TGTGCCAGTACCGACCTGTATTCACCCCTCCACTTT.

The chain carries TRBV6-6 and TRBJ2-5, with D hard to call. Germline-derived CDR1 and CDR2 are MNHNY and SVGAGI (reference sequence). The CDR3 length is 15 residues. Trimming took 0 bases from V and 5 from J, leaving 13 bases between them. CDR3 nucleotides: TGTGCCAGCAGTTACTCGACCGGGTTCCTTGAGACCCAGTACTTC. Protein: CASSYSTGFLETQYF.

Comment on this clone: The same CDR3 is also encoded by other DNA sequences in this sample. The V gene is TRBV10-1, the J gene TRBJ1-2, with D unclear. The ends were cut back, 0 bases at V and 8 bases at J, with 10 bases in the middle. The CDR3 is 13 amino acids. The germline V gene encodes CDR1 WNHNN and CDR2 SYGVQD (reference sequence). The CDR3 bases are TGCGCCAGCAGTGAGTCGACGGGCAGCGGCTACACCTTC. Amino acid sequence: CASSESTGSGYTF.